A single sample is the source of the 22 T cell receptor beta chains below, sequenced in a study of glioma-infiltrating T cells. Using RNA template, CDR3s of TCR alpha and beta were amplified with iRepertoire arm-PCR. TCRdb fed the multiplex PCR reads into MiXCR, producing one record per CDR3 protein. In the table there are approximately 120,000 distinct CDR3 sequences, 25% of which are singletons. The sequenced sample consisted of glioma tissue, nonneoplastic brain tissue, or PBMCs (not recorded which). The receptors come from a human donor with low-grade glioma or glioblastoma, undergoing nonglioma brain surgery, or in good health (not recorded which).

This clonotype has at least ten counts. The chain employs TRBV28 and TRBJ2-2; a weak D match, TRBD2 (7 bases). There are 16 residues in the CDR3. Germline V lookup: CDR1 MDHEN, CDR2 SYDVKM. V was pared by 8 bases and J by 6 bases, with 22 bases between. CDR3 nucleotide sequence: TGTGCCAGCTTATCCGGACTAGGGGGGGGCTCCGGGGAGCTGTTTTTT. Translating it yields CASLSGLGGGSGELFF.

This clonotype was recorded at least ten times. The V gene is TRBV6-1, the J gene TRBJ2-7; D gene unclear. The CDR3 spans 13 residues. The germline CDR1 and CDR2 sequences are MNHNS and SASEGT. The V end was cut by 6 bases, the J end by 2 bases, with 11 bases between. CDR3: CASRLDLAYEQYF. CDR3 bases: TGTGCCAGCAGGCTCGACTTAGCCTACGAGCAGTACTTC.

This clonotype was recorded many times. This chain uses TRBV5-4 with TRBJ1-6; a possible D gene is TRBD1 (5 bases). Germline CDR1 and CDR2: SGHNT and YYREEE (reference sequence). With 2 bases removed from V and 5 bases from J, the gap between germline ends came to 8 bases. There are 14 residues in the CDR3. The CDR3 bases are TGTGCCAGCAGCTTTGCAGGGAATAATTCACCCCTCCACTTT. As protein: CASSFAGNNSPLHF.

The chain employs TRBV27 and TRBJ1-5, with TRBD1 identical over 7 bases. The DNA matches TRBJ2-3 better at its end, which makes the J call doubtful. The germline CDR1 and CDR2 sequences are MNHEY and SMNVEV (reference sequence). This CDR3 is 15 amino acids long. The chain's CDR3 is CASSLQKGANQPQYF. CDR3 sequence (DNA): TGTGCCAGCAGTTTACAGAAGGGGGCGAATCAACCCCAGTATTTT.

This clonotype was seen many times. The CDR3 end shows no conserved phenylalanine or tryptophan, and so a read error is likely. No DNA is shown, since the ends of the CDR3 on it are uncertain; the CDR3 is the one TCRdb lists. The CDR3 sequence is CASSRAGTALSA. The chain has TRBV6-1 and TRBJ2-7; the listed D gene, TRBD1, was not tested against the DNA. The CDR3 is 12 amino acids long, termini counted. Germline lookup yields CDR1 MNHNS and CDR2 SASEGT.

The V call is TRBV7-3, the J call TRBJ2-1; TRBD2 might be the D (5 bases). The CDR3 extends over 15 amino acids. Germline V gives CDR1 SGHTA, CDR2 FQGTGA. V lost 5 bases to trimming and J lost 4 bases, with 15 bases between them. DNA of the CDR3: TGTGCCAGCAGCGTGGCCGGGGTAGAATACAATGAGCAGTTCTTC. It is translated as CASSVAGVEYNEQFF.

This clonotype has just a few counts. This rearrangement joins TRBV7-3 to TRBJ2-1, with D tentatively TRBD1 (5 bases). This CDR3 has 13 amino acids. Trimming cost V 4 bases and J 4 bases, with 8 bases left between them. Germline V CDR1 and CDR2: SGHTA, FQGTGA. The CDR3 region has the DNA TGTGCCAGCAGCTCGACAGAGTACAATGAGCAGTTCTTC. Its translation is CASSSTEYNEQFF.

Details on this clonotype: Being one base from a much bigger clone, this may be a read error. V and J are TRBV11-2 and TRBJ2-5, with TRBD2 as a possible D gene (6 bases). This CDR3 contains 12 residues. V lost 5 bases to trimming and J lost 9 bases, with 13 bases between them. Germline V lookup: CDR1 SGHAT, CDR2 FQNNGV. In DNA form, the CDR3 reads TGTGCCAGCAGCCCACTGAGGGAGGCCCAGTACTTC. This sequence encodes CASSPLREAQYF.

This clonotype was seen ten or more times. The CDR3 loop reads CASSSTWGSYEQYF. The CDR3 DNA reads as TGTGCCAGCAGCTCGACCTGGGGCTCCTACGAGCAGTACTTC. This rearrangement joins TRBV7-2 to TRBJ2-7; no clear D gene. Trimming took off 4 bases at V and 0 bases at J, with 10 bases between the two ends. Germline loops: CDR1 SGHTA, CDR2 FQGNSA. This CDR3 spans 14 amino acids.

This clonotype was seen ten or more times. This rearrangement joins TRBV7-2 to TRBJ2-2; D is tentatively TRBD1 or TRBD2 (5 bases each). The CDR3 sequence is 12 residues long. The V and J ends lost 4 bases and 9 bases respectively, with 9 bases between them. Looked up from germline, CDR1 is SGHTA and CDR2 is FQGNSA. The CDR3 spells CASSWDGRELFF. The CDR3 DNA follows: TGTGCCAGCAGCTGGGACGGCCGGGAGCTGTTTTTT.

This clonotype was seen ten or more times. CDR3 amino acids: CASSLTGEKLFF. CDR3 coding DNA: TGTGCCAGTAGTTTGACAGGGGAAAAACTGTTTTTT. The chain is built from TRBV19 and TRBJ1-4; 7 bases match TRBD1. The CDR3 has 12 residues. Germline V lookup: CDR1 LNHDA, CDR2 SQIVND (reference sequence). With V trimmed by 5 bases and J by 8 bases, 2 bases remained unmatched. The full variable domain, with the rest looked up from reference TRBV19 and TRBJ1-4, is DGGITQSPKYLFRKEGQNVTLSCEQNLNHDAMYWYRQDPGQGLRLIYYSQIVNDFQKGDIAEGYSVSREKKESFPLTVTSAQKNPTAFYLCASSLTGEKLFFGSGTQLSVL.

The sample holds a few counts of this clonotype. The V call is TRBV3-1, the J call TRBJ1-1; 8 nucleotides agree with TRBD1. Germline V gives CDR1 LGHDT, CDR2 YNNKEL (reference sequence). J was trimmed by 2 bases and V by 2 bases; bases with no gene match: 7. The CDR3 consists of 16 residues. CDR3 in DNA: TGTGCCAGCAGCCAACTTTCCGGGACAGGCAACACTGAAGCTTTCTTT. Translation gives CASSQLSGTGNTEAFF. Full variable domain (outside the CDR3, taken from reference TRBV3-1 and TRBJ1-1): DTAVSQTPKYLVTQMGNDKSIKCEQNLGHDTMYWYKQDSKKFLKIMFSYNNKELIINETVPNRFSPKSPDKAHLNLHINSLELGDSAVYFCASSQLSGTGNTEAFFGQGTRLTVV.

This clonotype was observed a single time. The V call is TRBV20-1, the J call TRBJ2-3, with a weak D call TRBD2 (5 bases). Trimming took off 6 bases at V and 1 base at J, with 11 bases between the two ends. The CDR3 is 13 residues long. Germline loops: CDR1 DFQATT, CDR2 SNEGSKA (reference sequence). The CDR3 loop is CSAPRAGTDTQYF. The CDR3 DNA reads TGCAGTGCCCCGAGGGCCGGCACAGATACGCAGTATTTT.

In regard to this clonotype: This may come from a read error, since a much larger clone is one base off. The gene calls are TRBV4-1 and TRBJ1-3; D gene uncertain. The CDR3 totals 16 residues. The germline V gene encodes CDR1 MGHRA and CDR2 YSYEKL. CDR3 amino acids: CASSQEFVGSGDTIYF. For the CDR3, the DNA is TGCGCCAGCAGCCAAGAGTTTGTCGGCTCTGGAGACACCATATATTTT.

This clonotype was detected many times. The chain is built from TRBV7-2 and TRBJ2-7; D ambiguous. Germline CDR1 is SGHTA and CDR2 is FQGNSA. This CDR3 is 15 amino acids long. V gave up 7 bases and J gave up 0 bases, with 16 bases separating them. The CDR3 DNA follows: TGTGCCAGCAAAATTACCCCCCTTGGCTCCTACGAGCAGTACTTC. It codes for CASKITPLGSYEQYF.

This clonotype was detected only a few times. The chain combines TRBV29-1 with TRBJ2-3, with 8 bases lining up with TRBD1. V shed 5 bases and J 5 bases; nucleotides not matched to a gene: 9. The germline V gene has CDR1 SQVTM and CDR2 ANQGSEA. The CDR3 sequence is 14 residues long. The CDR3 here is CSVWTGSAEDTQYF. In nucleotides, the CDR3 is TGCAGCGTTTGGACAGGGTCCGCCGAAGATACGCAGTATTTT.

This clonotype was seen repeatedly, ten times or more. V gene TRBV7-2 combines with J gene TRBJ2-1; D is uncertain. The CDR3 loop spans 17 amino acids. Germline CDR1 SGHTA, CDR2 FQGNSA. V lost 4 bases to trimming and J lost 0 bases, with 16 bases between them. The CDR3 sequence: CASSSRIRVTSYNEQFF. As DNA, the CDR3 is TGTGCCAGCAGCTCCCGGATTAGGGTGACCTCCTACAATGAGCAGTTCTTC.

V and J are TRBV3-1 and TRBJ2-1; D is unclear. Trimming pared 3 bases from V and 5 bases from J, leaving 11 bases between. Germline V lookup: CDR1 LGHDT, CDR2 YNNKEL (reference sequence). CDR3 length: 14 residues. The CDR3 bases are TGTGCCAGCAGCCAGTTGGCGTTAGACAATGAGCAGTTCTTC. This gives the protein CASSQLALDNEQFF.

This clonotype appeared a few times. This rearrangement joins TRBV7-2 to TRBJ1-3; TRBD1 matches at 8 bases. The CDR3 sequence is 14 residues long. The V segment lost 5 bases and the J segment 4 bases; nucleotides outside the gene matches: 4. Germline V gene data show CDR1 as SGHTA and CDR2 as FQGNSA. For the CDR3, the DNA is TGTGCCAGCAGCCAGACAGGGGTCGGAAACACCATATATTTT. Translating it yields CASSQTGVGNTIYF.

The J gene is TRBJ2-3, the V gene TRBV28, with 8 positions matching TRBD2. The CDR3 is made up of 14 amino acids. Germline V gives CDR1 MDHEN, CDR2 SYDVKM. With 8 bases clipped from V and 0 bases from J, the junction kept 4 bases outside the gene matches. The CDR3 protein is CASSGLDSTDTQYF. The CDR3 coding sequence is TGTGCCAGCTCGGGACTAGATAGCACAGATACGCAGTATTTT. The full variable domain, completed using reference TRBV28 and TRBJ2-3, is DVKVTQSSRYLVKRTGEKVFLECVQDMDHENMFWYRQDPGLGLRLIYFSYDVKMKEKGDIPEGYSVSREKKERFSLILESASTNQTSMYLCASSGLDSTDTQYFGPGTRLTVL.

This clonotype was seen ten or more times. The chain uses TRBV6-2 or TRBV6-3 and TRBJ1-1, with 8 positions matching TRBD1. The CDR3 sequence is 17 residues long. Germline lookup yields CDR1 MNHEY and CDR2 SVGEGT. The V gene end was trimmed by 4 bases and the J gene end by 1 base; junction bases not matched to a gene: 11. The CDR3: CASSFSPGQATNTEAFF. DNA for the CDR3: TGTGCCAGCAGTTTCTCCCCGGGACAGGCGACGAACACTGAAGCTTTCTTT.

This chain joins TRBV6-2 or TRBV6-3 and TRBJ1-1; TRBD1 agrees at 7 bases. Germline values: CDR1 MNHEY, CDR2 SVGEGT. The CDR3 runs to 14 residues. V trimming: 5 bases; J trimming: 3 bases; junction bases outside the gene matches: 6. CDR3 residues: CASSRDRIDTEAFF. In nucleotides, the CDR3 is TGTGCCAGCAGTAGGGACAGAATCGACACTGAAGCTTTCTTT.